Listed here are 19 T cell receptor beta chains from one sample, sequenced in a study of T cell responses to AZD1222 COVID-19 vaccine. The assay was immunoSEQ multiplex PCR, and TCRdb's table has in-frame clones only and misses some. The sample consists of some 200,000 clones, about 94% of them appearing once. The specimen comprised peripheral blood, sampled 28 days after the second AZD1222 dose. All receptors derive from an adult who received the AZD1222 COVID-19 vaccine.

The chain has TRBV19 and TRBJ2-5, with 7 positions matching TRBD2. V lost 5 bases, J lost 0 bases, and 18 bases stayed unmatched. This CDR3 region has 19 residues. Germline loops: CDR1 LNHDA, CDR2 SQIVND (reference sequence). CDR3 in DNA: TGTGCCAGTAGTGGGGGGGTTTCCCTTCCTTTACCGTACCAAGAGACCCAGTACTTC. It yields the protein CASSGGVSLPLPYQETQYF.

The chain uses TRBV5-1 and TRBJ1-2, with D perhaps matching TRBD1 (5 bases). In germline, CDR1 is SGHRS, CDR2 YFSETQ. The V end lost 4 bases, the J end lost 5 bases, and 21 bases lay between the germline ends. The CDR3 spans 16 residues. CDR3 protein: CASSVSPRAGRYGYTF. CDR3 nucleotide sequence: TGCGCCAGCAGCGTCTCCCCCAGGGCAGGGCGTTATGGCTACACCTTC.

A single count supports this clone. V and J are TRBV18 and TRBJ1-2; TRBD1 agrees at 7 bases. Looked up from germline, CDR1 is KGHSH and CDR2 is LQKENI. CDR3 length equals 14 residues. V shed 9 bases, J shed 2 bases, and the junction held 9 bases outside the gene matches. The CDR3 protein is CASDSSTGNYGYTF. The CDR3, as DNA: TGTGCCAGTGACTCGTCGACAGGGAACTATGGCTACACCTTC. The full variable domain, rest sourced from reference TRBV18 and TRBJ1-2, is NAGVMQNPRHLVRRRGQEARLRCSPMKGHSHVYWYRQLPEEGLKFMVYLQKENIIDESGMPKERFSAEFPKEGPSILRIQQVVRGDSAAYFCASDSSTGNYGYTFGSGTRLTVV.

The chain links TRBV9 to TRBJ1-6, with no clear D. Germline CDR1 is SGDLS and CDR2 is YYNGEE. Between the trimmed V and J ends, which lost 4 bases and 7 bases, there was a span of 18 bases. The CDR3 runs to 16 residues. The CDR3, as DNA: TGTGCCAGCAGCCCCTATGGCATCGTTGGAAATTCACCCCTCCACTTT. Protein sequence: CASSPYGIVGNSPLHF. The full variable domain, its missing parts supplied by reference TRBV9 and TRBJ1-6, is DSGVTQTPKHLITATGQRVTLRCSPRSGDLSVYWYQQSLDQGLQFLIQYYNGEERAKGNILERFSAQQFPDLHSELNLSSLELGDSALYFCASSPYGIVGNSPLHFGNGTRLTVT.

The chain carries TRBV24-1 and TRBJ2-3, with TRBD1 matching over 7 bases. Trimming removed 5 bases from V and 5 bases from J; junction bases left unmatched: 3. This CDR3 has 13 amino acids. Germline V gene lookup returns CDR1 KGHDR and CDR2 SFDVKD. CDR3 protein: CATSVGGEDTQYF. The CDR3 nucleotides are TGTGCCACCAGTGTAGGGGGCGAAGATACGCAGTATTTT.

The genes are TRBV9 and TRBJ1-3; perhaps TRBD1 as D (6 bases). V gave up 0 bases and J gave up 0 bases, with 16 bases separating them. The CDR3 totals 18 residues. Germline values: CDR1 SGDLS, CDR2 YYNGEE. CDR3 coding DNA: TGTGCCAGCAGCGTAGACCCACGGGGAGGGGGCTCTGGAAACACCATATATTTT. Its protein is CASSVDPRGGGSGNTIYF.

The genes are TRBV5-1 and TRBJ1-5, with no clear D. Germline V lookup: CDR1 SGHRS, CDR2 YFSETQ. The length of the CDR3 is 13 residues. Trimming removed 4 bases from V and 0 bases from J, with 5 bases in between. DNA of the CDR3: TGCGCCAGCAGCATGGATAGCAATCAGCCCCAGCATTTT. Translation gives CASSMDSNQPQHF.

The chain recombines TRBV6-1 with TRBJ2-7; D call uncertain. V lost 2 bases, J lost 2 bases, and 4 bases lay in between. The CDR3 has 12 residues. CDR1 and CDR2 from the germline V gene are MNHNS and SASEGT. The CDR3 spells CASSESTYEQYF. DNA of the CDR3: TGTGCCAGCAGTGAAAGCACCTACGAGCAGTACTTC.

V gene TRBV3-1 (or the pseudogene TRBV3-2) combines with J gene TRBJ1-1, with TRBD1 as a possible D gene (5 bases). Germline assignment: CDR1 LGHDT and CDR2 YNNKEL (reference sequence). This CDR3 comprises 15 residues. V was trimmed by 4 bases and J by 0 bases, leaving 12 bases between them. CDR3: CASSLRTFMNTEAFF. The DNA of the CDR3 is TGTGCCAGCAGCCTCAGGACATTTATGAACACTGAAGCTTTCTTT.

The chain joins TRBV5-4 to TRBJ2-3, with D possibly matching TRBD2 (6 bases). V was trimmed by 0 bases and J by 5 bases, leaving 10 bases between them. CDR1 and CDR2 from the germline V gene are SGHNT and YYREEE (reference sequence). The CDR3 runs to 14 residues. CDR3 in DNA: TGTGCCAGCAGCTTGGCCGGGAGAGAAGATACGCAGTATTTT. Translation: CASSLAGREDTQYF.

V and J are TRBV10-1 and TRBJ2-1; 8 nucleotides match TRBD2. The CDR3 loop spans 16 amino acids. Germline CDR1 reads WNHNN; CDR2 reads SYGVQD (reference sequence). V dropped 2 bases and J dropped 3; count of bases not matched to a gene: 6. As DNA, the CDR3 is TGCGCCAGCAGTGAGGGGTCGGGGGGGCGCTACAATGAGCAGTTCTTC. This codes for CASSEGSGGRYNEQFF.

The chain joins TRBV7-6 to TRBJ1-1; D remains ambiguous. V was pared by 2 bases and J by 7 bases, with 11 bases between. Germline CDR1 and CDR2: SGHVS and FNYEAQ. This CDR3 is 13 amino acids long. The CDR3 reads CASSLSSSNEAFF. In DNA form, the CDR3 reads TGTGCCAGCAGCTTATCCTCTTCGAATGAAGCTTTCTTT.

As DNA, the CDR3 is TGTGCCAGCAGCCGGGGAAGTGCTAATGAAAAACTGTTTTTT. Its translation is CASSRGSANEKLFF. The gene calls are TRBV11-2 and TRBJ1-4; D is ambiguous. V lost 5 bases to trimming and J lost 3 bases, with 10 bases between them. CDR1 is SGHAT, CDR2 FQNNGV, per germline. This CDR3 is built from 14 residues. Full variable domain (remainder filled in from reference TRBV11-2 and TRBJ1-4): EAGVAQSPRYKIIEKRQSVAFWCNPISGHATLYWYQQILGQGPKLLIQFQNNGVVDDSQLPKDRFSAERLKGVDSTLKIQPAKLEDSAVYLCASSRGSANEKLFFGSGTQLSVL.

The J gene is TRBJ2-7, the V gene TRBV12-3 or TRBV12-4; D uncertain. V was trimmed by 1 base and J by 4 bases, leaving 8 bases between them. CDR3 size: 13 residues. The CDR3: CASSLEGGYEQYF. In DNA form, the CDR3 reads TGTGCCAGCAGTTTAGAAGGCGGATACGAGCAGTACTTC.

This clone was observed once. The J gene is TRBJ2-4, the V gene TRBV14; D may be TRBD2 (6 bases). Germline V CDR1 and CDR2: SGHDN, FVKESK. The CDR3 has 15 amino acids. V lost 3 bases and J 0 bases, leaving 9 bases between the germline ends. The CDR3 spells CASSHGGLAKNIQYF. The DNA for the CDR3 is TGTGCCAGCAGCCATGGGGGACTAGCCAAAAACATTCAGTACTTC.

Note on this clone: This sample also contains other DNA sequences that code for the same CDR3. The chain is built from TRBV12-3 or TRBV12-4 and TRBJ2-7, with D possibly matching TRBD1 (6 bases). This CDR3 contains 12 residues. V lost 2 bases to trimming and J lost 4 bases, with 6 bases between them. DNA of the CDR3: TGTGCCAGCAGTTTACAGGGGTACGAGCAGTACTTC. Protein product: CASSLQGYEQYF.

The chain has TRBV10-3 and TRBJ2-3; 8 bases map to TRBD1. The CDR3 runs to 17 residues. V was pared by 2 bases and J by 1 base, with 8 bases of the junction left unmatched. Germline values: CDR1 ENHRY, CDR2 SYGVKD. Here the CDR3 DNA reads TGTGCCATCAGTGAGACAAGGGACAGGTCGGGCACAGATACGCAGTATTTT. It encodes CAISETRDRSGTDTQYF.

The chain joins TRBV10-3 to TRBJ2-3; unclear D gene. The CDR3 is 14 residues long. The V gene's germline CDR1 is ENHRY and CDR2 SYGVKD. The ends were cut back, 3 bases at V and 3 bases at J, with 10 bases in the middle. The CDR3 DNA reads TGTGCCATCAGTGATGCTCGACGGACAGATACGCAGTATTTT. This gives the protein CAISDARRTDTQYF.

This clone was observed a single time. One junction end disagrees with the germline gene, perhaps due to a read error. V is TRBV19 and J is TRBJ1-5; TRBD1 is a possible D gene (5 bases). The CDR3 is made up of 14 amino acids. The germline gives CDR1 LNHDA, CDR2 SQIVND (reference sequence). In nucleotides, the CDR3 is TGTGCCAGTAATATAGGGACGCCGTATCAGCCCCAGCATTTT. Amino acid sequence: CASNIGTPYQPQHF.